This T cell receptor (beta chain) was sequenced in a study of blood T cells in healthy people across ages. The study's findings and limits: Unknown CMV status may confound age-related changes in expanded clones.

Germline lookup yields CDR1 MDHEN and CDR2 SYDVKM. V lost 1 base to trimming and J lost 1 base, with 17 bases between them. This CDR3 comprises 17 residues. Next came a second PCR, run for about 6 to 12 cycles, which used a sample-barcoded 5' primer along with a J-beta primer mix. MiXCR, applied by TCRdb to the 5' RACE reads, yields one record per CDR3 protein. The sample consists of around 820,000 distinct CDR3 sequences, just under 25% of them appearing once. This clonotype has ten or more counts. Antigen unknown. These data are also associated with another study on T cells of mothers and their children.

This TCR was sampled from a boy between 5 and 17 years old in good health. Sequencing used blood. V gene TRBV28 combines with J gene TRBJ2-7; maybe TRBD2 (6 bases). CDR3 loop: CASSLLVGGFWSYEQYF. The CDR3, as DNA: TGTGCCAGCAGTTTATTAGTGGGGGGTTTTTGGTCCTACGAGCAGTACTTC.